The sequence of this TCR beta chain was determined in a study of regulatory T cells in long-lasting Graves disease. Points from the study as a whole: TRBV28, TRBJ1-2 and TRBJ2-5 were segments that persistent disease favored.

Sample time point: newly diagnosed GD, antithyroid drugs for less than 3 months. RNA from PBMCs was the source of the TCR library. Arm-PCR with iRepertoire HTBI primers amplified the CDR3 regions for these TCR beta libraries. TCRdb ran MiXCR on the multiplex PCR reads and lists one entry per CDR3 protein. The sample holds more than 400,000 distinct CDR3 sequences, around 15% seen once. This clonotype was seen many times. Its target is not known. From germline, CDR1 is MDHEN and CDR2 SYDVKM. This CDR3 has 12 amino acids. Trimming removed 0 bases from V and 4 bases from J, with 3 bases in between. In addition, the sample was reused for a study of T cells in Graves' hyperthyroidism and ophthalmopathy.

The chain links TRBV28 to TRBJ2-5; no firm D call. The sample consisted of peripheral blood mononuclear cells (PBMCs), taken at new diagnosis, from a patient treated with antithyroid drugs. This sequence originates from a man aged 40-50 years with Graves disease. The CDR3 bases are TGTGCCAGCAGTTTATGGGCAGAGACCCAGTACTTC. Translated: CASSLWAETQYF. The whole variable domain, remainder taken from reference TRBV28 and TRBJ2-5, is DVKVTQSSRYLVKRTGEKVFLECVQDMDHENMFWYRQDPGLGLRLIYFSYDVKMKEKGDIPEGYSVSREKKERFSLILESASTNQTSMYLCASSLWAETQYFGPGTRLLVL.